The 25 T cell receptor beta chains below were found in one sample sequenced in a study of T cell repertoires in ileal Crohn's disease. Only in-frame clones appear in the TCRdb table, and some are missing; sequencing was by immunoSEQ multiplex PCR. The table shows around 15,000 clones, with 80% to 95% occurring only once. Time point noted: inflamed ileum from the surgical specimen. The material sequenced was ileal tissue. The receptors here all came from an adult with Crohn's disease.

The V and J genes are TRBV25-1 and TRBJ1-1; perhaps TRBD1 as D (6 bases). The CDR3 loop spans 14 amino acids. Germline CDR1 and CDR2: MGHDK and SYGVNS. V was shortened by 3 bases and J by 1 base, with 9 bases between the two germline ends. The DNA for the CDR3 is TGTGCCAGCAGTGACCTACAGGGGAACACTGAAGCTTTCTTT. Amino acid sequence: CASSDLQGNTEAFF. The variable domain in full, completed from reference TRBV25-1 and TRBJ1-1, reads EADIYQTPRYLVIGTGKKITLECSQTMGHDKMYWYQQDPGMELHLIHYSYGVNSTEKGDLSSESTVSRIRTEHFPLTLESARPSHTSQYLCASSDLQGNTEAFFGQGTRLTVV.

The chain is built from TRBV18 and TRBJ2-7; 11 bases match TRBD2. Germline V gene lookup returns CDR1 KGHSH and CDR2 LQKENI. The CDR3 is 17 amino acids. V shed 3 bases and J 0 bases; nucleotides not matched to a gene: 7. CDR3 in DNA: TGTGCCAGCTCACCCGCTAGCGGGGGGCGCAGCTCCTACGAGCAGTACTTC. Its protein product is CASSPASGGRSSYEQYF.

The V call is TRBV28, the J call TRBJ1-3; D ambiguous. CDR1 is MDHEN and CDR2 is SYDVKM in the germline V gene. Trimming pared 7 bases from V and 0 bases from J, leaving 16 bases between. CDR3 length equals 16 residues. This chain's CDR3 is CASTLNAPRSGNTIYF. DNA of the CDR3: TGTGCCAGCACCCTAAACGCACCCCGCTCTGGAAACACCATATATTTT.

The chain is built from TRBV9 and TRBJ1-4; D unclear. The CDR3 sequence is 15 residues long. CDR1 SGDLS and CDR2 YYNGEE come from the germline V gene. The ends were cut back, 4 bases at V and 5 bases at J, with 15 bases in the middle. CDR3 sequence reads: CASSPTPGPNEKLFF. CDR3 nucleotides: TGTGCCAGCAGCCCCACCCCCGGGCCGAATGAAAAACTGTTTTTT.

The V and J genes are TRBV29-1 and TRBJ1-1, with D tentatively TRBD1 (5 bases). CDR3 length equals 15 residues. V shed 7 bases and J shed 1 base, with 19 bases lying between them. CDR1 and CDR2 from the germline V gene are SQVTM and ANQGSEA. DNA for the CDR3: TGCAGCGGAGCGGGAGGGGTTAGGAAGAACACTGAAGCTTTCTTT. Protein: CSGAGGVRKNTEAFF.

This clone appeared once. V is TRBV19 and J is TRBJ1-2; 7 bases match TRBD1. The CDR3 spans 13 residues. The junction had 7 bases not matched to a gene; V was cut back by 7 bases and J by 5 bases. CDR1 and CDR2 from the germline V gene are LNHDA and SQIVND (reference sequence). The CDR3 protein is CASKGASYYGYTF. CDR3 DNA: TGTGCCAGTAAGGGGGCGAGCTATTATGGCTACACCTTC. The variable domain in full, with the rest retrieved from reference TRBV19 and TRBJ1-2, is DGGITQSPKYLFRKEGQNVTLSCEQNLNHDAMYWYRQDPGQGLRLIYYSQIVNDFQKGDIAEGYSVSREKKESFPLTVTSAQKNPTAFYLCASKGASYYGYTFGSGTRLTVV.

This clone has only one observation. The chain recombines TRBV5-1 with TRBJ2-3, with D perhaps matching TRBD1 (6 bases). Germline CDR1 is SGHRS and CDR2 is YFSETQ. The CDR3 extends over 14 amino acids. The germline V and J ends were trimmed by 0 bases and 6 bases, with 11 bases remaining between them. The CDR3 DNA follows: TGCGCCAGCAGCTTGGAGGGGGTTTTGGATACGCAGTATTTT. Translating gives CASSLEGVLDTQYF. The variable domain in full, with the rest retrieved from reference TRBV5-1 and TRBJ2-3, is KAGVTQTPRYLIKTRGQQVTLSCSPISGHRSVSWYQQTPGQGLQFLFEYFSETQRNKGNFPGRFSGRQFSNSRSEMNVSTLELGDSALYLCASSLEGVLDTQYFGPGTRLTVL.

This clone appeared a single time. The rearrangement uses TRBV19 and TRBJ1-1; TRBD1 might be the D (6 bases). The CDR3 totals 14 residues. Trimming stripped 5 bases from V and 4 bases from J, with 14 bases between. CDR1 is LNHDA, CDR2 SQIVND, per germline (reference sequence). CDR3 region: CASSPAQGRTEAFF. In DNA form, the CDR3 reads TGTGCCAGTAGTCCGGCCCAGGGGCGCACTGAAGCTTTCTTT. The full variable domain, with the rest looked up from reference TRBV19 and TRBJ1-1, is DGGITQSPKYLFRKEGQNVTLSCEQNLNHDAMYWYRQDPGQGLRLIYYSQIVNDFQKGDIAEGYSVSREKKESFPLTVTSAQKNPTAFYLCASSPAQGRTEAFFGQGTRLTVV.

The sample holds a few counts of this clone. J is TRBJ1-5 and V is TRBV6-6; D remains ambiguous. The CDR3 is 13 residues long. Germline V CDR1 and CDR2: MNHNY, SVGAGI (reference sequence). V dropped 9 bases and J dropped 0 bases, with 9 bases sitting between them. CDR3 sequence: CASSLPSNQPQHF. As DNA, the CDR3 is TGTGCCAGTTCTCTTCCTAGCAATCAGCCCCAGCATTTT.

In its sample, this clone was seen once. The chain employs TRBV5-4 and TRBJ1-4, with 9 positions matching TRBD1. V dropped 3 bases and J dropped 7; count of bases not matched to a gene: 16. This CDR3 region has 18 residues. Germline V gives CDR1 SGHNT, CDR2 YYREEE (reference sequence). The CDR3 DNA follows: TGTGCCAGCAGCTCTACAGGGGGCGTTAATAAAGGTGGTGAAAAACTGTTTTTT. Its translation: CASSSTGGVNKGGEKLFF.

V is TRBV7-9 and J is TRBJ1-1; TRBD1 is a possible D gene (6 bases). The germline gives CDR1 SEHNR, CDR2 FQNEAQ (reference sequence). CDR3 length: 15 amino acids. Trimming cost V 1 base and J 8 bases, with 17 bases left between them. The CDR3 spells CASSLVTGIKTEAFF. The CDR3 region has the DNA TGTGCCAGCAGCTTAGTTACAGGGATAAAAACAGAAGCTTTCTTT.

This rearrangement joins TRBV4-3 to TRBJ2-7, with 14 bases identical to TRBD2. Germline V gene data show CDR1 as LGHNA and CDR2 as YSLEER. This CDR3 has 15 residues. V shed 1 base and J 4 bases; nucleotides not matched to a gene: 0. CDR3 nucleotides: TGCGCCAGCAGCCAAGGGACTAGCGGGAGGTACGAGCAGTACTTC. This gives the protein CASSQGTSGRYEQYF.

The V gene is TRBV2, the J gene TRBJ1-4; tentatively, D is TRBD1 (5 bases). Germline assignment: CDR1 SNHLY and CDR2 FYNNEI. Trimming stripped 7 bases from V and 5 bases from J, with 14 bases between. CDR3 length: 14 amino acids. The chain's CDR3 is CASTGTKKNEKLFF. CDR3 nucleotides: TGTGCCAGCACCGGGACCAAGAAGAATGAAAAACTGTTTTTT.

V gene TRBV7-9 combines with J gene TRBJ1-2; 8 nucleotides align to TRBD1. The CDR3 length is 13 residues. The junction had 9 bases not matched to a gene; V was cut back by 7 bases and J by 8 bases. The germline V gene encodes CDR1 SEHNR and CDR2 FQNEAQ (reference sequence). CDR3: CASTQGQGGGYTF. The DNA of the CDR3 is TGTGCCAGCACCCAAGGACAGGGCGGGGGCTACACCTTC.

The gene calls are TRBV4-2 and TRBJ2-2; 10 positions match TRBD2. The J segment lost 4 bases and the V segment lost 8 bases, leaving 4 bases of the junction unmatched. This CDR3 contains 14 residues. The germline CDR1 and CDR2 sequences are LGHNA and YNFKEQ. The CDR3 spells CASQSGGGTGELFF. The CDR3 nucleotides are TGTGCCAGCCAAAGCGGGGGGGGCACCGGGGAGCTGTTTTTT.

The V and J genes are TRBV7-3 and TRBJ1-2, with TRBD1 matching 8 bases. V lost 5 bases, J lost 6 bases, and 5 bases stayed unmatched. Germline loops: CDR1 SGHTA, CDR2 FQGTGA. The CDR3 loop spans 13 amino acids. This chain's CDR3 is CASSTGTGNGYTF. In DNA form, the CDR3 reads TGTGCCAGCAGCACAGGGACAGGAAATGGCTACACCTTC.

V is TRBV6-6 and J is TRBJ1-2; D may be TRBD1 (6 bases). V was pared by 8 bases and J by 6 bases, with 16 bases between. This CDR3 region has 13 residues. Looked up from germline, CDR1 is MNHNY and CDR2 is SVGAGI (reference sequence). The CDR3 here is CASGFGQINGYTF. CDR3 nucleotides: TGTGCCAGCGGTTTCGGACAGATCAATGGCTACACCTTC.

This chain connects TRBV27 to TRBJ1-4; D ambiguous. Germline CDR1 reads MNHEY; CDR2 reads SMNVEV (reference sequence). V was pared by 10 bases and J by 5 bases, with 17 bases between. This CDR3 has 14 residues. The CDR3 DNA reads TGTGCCACCATGGGAAGGCTGGGGAATGAAAAACTGTTTTTT. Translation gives CATMGRLGNEKLFF.

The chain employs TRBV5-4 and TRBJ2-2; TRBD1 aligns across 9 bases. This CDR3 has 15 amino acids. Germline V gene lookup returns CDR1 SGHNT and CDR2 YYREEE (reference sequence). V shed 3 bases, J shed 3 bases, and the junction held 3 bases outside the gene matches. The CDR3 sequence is CASSYRDRDTGELFF. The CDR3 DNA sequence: TGTGCCAGCAGCTACCGGGACAGGGACACCGGGGAGCTGTTTTTT.

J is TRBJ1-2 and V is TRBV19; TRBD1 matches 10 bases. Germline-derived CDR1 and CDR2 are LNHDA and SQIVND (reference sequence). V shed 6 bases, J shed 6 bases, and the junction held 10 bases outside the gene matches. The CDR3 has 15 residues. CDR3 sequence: CASSLLTGGFHGYTF. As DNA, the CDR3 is TGTGCCAGTAGCCTTCTGACAGGGGGCTTTCATGGCTACACCTTC.

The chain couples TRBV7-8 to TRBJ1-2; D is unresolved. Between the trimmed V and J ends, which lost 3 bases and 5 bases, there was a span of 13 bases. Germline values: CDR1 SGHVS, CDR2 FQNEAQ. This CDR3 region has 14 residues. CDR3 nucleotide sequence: TGTGCCAGCAGCTTCGTCAGGCTAGATTATGGCTACACCTTC. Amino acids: CASSFVRLDYGYTF.

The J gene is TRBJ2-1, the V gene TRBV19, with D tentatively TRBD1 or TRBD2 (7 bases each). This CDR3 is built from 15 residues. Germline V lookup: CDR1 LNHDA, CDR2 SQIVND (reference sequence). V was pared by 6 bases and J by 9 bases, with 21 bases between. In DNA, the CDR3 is TGTGCCAGTAGGGCCTGGGAGGGGGCTTTGGGTGAGCAGTTCTTC. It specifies CASRAWEGALGEQFF.

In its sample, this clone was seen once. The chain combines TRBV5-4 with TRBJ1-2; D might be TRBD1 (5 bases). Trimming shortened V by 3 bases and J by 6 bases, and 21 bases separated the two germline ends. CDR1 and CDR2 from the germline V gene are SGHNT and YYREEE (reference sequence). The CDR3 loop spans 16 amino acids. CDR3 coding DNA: TGTGCCAGCAGCTCCTTACAGGATATTCCTAAGAATGGCTACACCTTC. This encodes CASSSLQDIPKNGYTF. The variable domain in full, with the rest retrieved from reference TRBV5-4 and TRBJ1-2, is ETGVTQSPTHLIKTRGQQVTLRCSSQSGHNTVSWYQQALGQGPQFIFQYYREEENGRGNFPPRFSGLQFPNYSSELNVNALELDDSALYLCASSSLQDIPKNGYTFGSGTRLTVV.

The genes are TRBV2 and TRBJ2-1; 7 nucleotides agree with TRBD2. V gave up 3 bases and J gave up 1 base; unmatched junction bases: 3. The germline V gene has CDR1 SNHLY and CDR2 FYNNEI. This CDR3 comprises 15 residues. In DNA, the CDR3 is TGTGCCAGCAGTGATGTCGGGGGGTCCTACAATGAGCAGTTCTTC. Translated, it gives CASSDVGGSYNEQFF.

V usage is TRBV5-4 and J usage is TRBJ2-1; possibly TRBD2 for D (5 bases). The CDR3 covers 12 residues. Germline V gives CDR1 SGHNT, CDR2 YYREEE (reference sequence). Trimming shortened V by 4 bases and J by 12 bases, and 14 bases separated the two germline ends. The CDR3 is CASSPPEARQFF. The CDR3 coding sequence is TGTGCCAGCAGCCCTCCGGAGGCAAGGCAGTTCTTC. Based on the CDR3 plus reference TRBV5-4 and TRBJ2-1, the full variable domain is ETGVTQSPTHLIKTRGQQVTLRCSSQSGHNTVSWYQQALGQGPQFIFQYYREEENGRGNFPPRFSGLQFPNYSSELNVNALELDDSALYLCASSPPEARQFFGPGTRLTVL.